This T cell receptor (beta chain) was observed in a study of blood T cell repertoires in COVID-19. At the level of the study: Italy, Spain and the United States were the sources of the convalescent and acute COVID-19 samples. T cells, B-cell-depleted T cells, or PBMCs supplied cDNA or gDNA.

Clones were read by immunoSEQ multiplex PCR, and TCRdb kept only the in-frame ones, dropping some. Among about 89,000 clones listed, roughly 78% were seen once. The CDR3 runs 17 residues. The germline V gene has CDR1 SGHRS and CDR2 YFSETQ. Trimming took 4 bases from V and 4 from J; bases not matched to a gene: 13. The specimen sequenced was peripheral blood. This TCR came from a woman of 80 years or more with acute or convalescent COVID-19. The rearrangement joins TRBV5-1 to TRBJ1-2; TRBD1 matches at 10 bases. CDR3 coding DNA: TGCGCCAGCAGCAGATTCTCGGGACAGGGGCAAGGCTATGGCTACACCTTC. Protein product: CASSRFSGQGQGYGYTF. The full variable domain, its missing parts supplied by reference TRBV5-1 and TRBJ1-2, is KAGVTQTPRYLIKTRGQQVTLSCSPISGHRSVSWYQQTPGQGLQFLFEYFSETQRNKGNFPGRFSGRQFSNSRSEMNVSTLELGDSALYLCASSRFSGQGQGYGYTFGSGTRLTVV.